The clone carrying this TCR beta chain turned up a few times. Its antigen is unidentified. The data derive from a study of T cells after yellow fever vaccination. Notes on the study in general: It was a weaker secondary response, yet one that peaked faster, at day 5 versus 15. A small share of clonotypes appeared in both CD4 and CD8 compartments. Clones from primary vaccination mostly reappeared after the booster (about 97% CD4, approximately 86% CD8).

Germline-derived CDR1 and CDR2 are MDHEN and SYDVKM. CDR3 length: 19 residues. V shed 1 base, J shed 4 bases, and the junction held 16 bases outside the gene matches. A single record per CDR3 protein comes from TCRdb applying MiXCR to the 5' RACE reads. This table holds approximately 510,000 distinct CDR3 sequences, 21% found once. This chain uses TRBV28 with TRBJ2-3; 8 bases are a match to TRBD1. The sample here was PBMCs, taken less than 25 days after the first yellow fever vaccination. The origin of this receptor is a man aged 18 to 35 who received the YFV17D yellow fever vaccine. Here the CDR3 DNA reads TGTGCCAGCAGTTTATCTTACATCGGCTCAGGGGGCATCCCAGATACGCAGTATTTT. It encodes CASSLSYIGSGGIPDTQYF.